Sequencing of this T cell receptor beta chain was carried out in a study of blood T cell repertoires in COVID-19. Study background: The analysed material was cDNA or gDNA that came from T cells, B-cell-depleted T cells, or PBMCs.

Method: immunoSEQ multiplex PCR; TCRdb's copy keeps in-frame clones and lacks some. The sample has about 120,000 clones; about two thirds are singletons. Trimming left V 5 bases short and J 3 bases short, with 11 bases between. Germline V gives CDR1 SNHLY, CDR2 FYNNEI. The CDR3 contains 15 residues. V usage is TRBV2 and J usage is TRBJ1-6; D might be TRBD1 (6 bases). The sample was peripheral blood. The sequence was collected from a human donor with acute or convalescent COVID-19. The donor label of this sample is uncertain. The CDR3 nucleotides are TGTGCCAGCAGTTGGGGGCAAATCTATAATTCACCCCTCCACTTT. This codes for CASSWGQIYNSPLHF.